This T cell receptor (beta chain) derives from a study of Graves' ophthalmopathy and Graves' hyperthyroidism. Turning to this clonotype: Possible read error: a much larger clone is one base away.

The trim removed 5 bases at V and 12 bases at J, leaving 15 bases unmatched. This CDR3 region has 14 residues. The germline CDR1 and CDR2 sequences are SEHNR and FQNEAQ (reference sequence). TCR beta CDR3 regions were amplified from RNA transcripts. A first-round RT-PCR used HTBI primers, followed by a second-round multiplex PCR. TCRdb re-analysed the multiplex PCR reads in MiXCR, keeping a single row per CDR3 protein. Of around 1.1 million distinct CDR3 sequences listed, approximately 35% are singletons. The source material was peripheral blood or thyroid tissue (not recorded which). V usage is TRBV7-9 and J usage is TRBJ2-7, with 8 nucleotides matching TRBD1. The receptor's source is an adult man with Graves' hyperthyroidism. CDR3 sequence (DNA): TGTGCCAGCAGCCCGCGGACAGGGAGTTCGACATTGTACTTC. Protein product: CASSPRTGSSTLYF.